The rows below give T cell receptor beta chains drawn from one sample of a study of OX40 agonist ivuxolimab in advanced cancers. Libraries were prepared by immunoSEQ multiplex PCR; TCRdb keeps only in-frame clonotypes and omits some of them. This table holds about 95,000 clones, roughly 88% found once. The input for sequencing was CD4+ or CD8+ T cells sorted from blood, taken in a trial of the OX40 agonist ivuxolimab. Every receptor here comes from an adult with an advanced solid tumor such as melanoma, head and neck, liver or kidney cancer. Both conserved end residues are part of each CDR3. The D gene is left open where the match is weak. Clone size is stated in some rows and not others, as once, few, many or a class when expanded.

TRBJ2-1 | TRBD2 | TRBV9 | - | CASSPGTSGYNEQFF | TGTGCCAGCAGCCCAGGGACTAGCGGATACAATGAGCAGTTCTTC
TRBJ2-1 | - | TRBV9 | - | CASSVTTINEQFF | TGTGCCAGCAGCGTAACAACCATCAATGAGCAGTTCTTC
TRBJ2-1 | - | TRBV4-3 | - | CASSQSPGIYNEQFF | TGCGCCAGCAGCCAATCGCCGGGAATATACAATGAGCAGTTCTTC
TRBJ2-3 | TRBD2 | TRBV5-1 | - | CASSTSGITDTQYF | TGCGCCAGCAGCACTAGCGGGATCACAGATACGCAGTATTTT
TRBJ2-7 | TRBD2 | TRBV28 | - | CASSLYLAGLGEQYF | TGTGCCAGCAGTTTATATCTAGCGGGTTTGGGCGAGCAGTACTTC
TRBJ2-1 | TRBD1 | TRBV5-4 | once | CASSKDRDYNEQFF | TGTGCCAGCAGCAAAGACAGGGACTACAATGAGCAGTTCTTC
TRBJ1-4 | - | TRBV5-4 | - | CASSSRGRDGLFF | TGTGCCAGCAGCTCGCGGGGCAGGGACGGACTGTTTTTT
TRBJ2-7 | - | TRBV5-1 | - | CASSDAYEQYF | TGCGCCAGCAGCGACGCCTACGAGCAGTACTTC
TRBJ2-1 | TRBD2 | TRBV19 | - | CASKPPGLAGFNEQFF | TGTGCCAGTAAGCCACCGGGACTAGCGGGATTCAATGAGCAGTTCTTC
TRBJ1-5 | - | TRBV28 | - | CASSFPGQINQPQHF | TGTGCCAGCAGTTTCCCTGGACAGATCAATCAGCCCCAGCATTTT
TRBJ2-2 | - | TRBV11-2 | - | CASSSSAGTGELFF | TGTGCCAGCAGCAGTAGCGCCGGCACCGGGGAGCTGTTTTTT
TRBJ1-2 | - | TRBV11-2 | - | CASSAGSSNYGYTF | TGTGCCAGCAGCGCCGGGAGCTCCAACTATGGCTACACCTTC
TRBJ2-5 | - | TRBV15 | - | CATQPRTQETQYF | TGTGCCACCCAACCACGGACCCAAGAGACCCAGTACTTC
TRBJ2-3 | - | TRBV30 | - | CAWSHTDTQYF | TGTGCCTGGAGTCACACAGATACGCAGTATTTT
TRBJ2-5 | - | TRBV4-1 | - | CASRGSRETQYF | TGCGCCAGCAGGGGTTCCCGGGAGACCCAGTACTTC
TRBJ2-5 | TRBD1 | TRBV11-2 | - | CASSHSSRGLDQYF | TGTGCCAGCAGTCATAGCTCCAGGGGGCTAGACCAGTACTTC
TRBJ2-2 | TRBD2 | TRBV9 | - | CASSVGLAGNPGELFF | TGTGCCAGCAGCGTAGGACTAGCGGGAAATCCCGGGGAGCTGTTTTTT
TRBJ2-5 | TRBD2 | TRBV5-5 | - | CASSLLGLAGSLGETQYF | TGTGCCAGCAGCTTGCTAGGACTAGCGGGATCGTTGGGGGAGACCCAGTACTTC
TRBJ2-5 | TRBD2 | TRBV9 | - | CASSATAGTPTWETQYF | TGTGCCAGCAGCGCCACAGCGGGGACCCCAACTTGGGAGACCCAGTACTTC
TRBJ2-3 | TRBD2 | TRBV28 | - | CASCGSVDTDTQYF | TGTGCCAGCTGCGGGAGTGTGGACACAGATACGCAGTATTTT
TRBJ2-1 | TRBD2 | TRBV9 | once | CASSLGTSGRRRGYEQFF | TGTGCCAGCAGCCTCGGGACTAGCGGGAGGCGGAGAGGATATGAGCAGTTCTTC
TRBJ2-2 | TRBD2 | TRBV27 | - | CASSLISGSNTGELFF | TGTGCCAGCAGTTTAATTAGCGGGAGCAACACCGGGGAGCTGTTTTTT
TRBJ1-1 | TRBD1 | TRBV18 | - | CASSPWPGQLEAFF | TGTGCCAGCTCACCATGGCCGGGACAGCTTGAAGCTTTCTTT
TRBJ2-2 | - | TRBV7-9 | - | CASSFTSTGELFF | TGTGCCAGCAGTTTTACTAGCACCGGGGAGCTGTTTTTT
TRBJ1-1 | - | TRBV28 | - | CASSRGEAFF | TGTGCCAGCAGTCGGGGGGAAGCTTTCTTT
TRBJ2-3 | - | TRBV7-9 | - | CASSLEPSGPDTQYF | TGTGCCAGCAGCTTGGAACCAAGCGGCCCAGATACGCAGTATTTT
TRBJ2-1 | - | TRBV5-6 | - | CASSLQSHSYNEQFF | TGTGCCAGCAGCTTGCAATCCCACTCCTACAATGAGCAGTTCTTC
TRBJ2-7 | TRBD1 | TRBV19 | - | CASSMGTGWRYEQYF | TGTGCCAGTAGTATGGGGACAGGGTGGAGGTACGAGCAGTACTTC
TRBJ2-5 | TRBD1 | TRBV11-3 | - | CASSLGTGVGETQYF | TGTGCCAGCAGCTTAGGGACAGGGGTCGGAGAGACCCAGTACTTC
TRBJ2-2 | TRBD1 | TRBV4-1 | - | CASSQAPGTGGSANTGELFF | TGCGCCAGCAGCCAAGCCCCCGGGACAGGGGGATCCGCGAACACCGGGGAGCTGTTTTTT
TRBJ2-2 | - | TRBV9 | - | CASSVQGKSTGELFF | TGTGCCAGCAGCGTCCAGGGGAAGAGCACCGGGGAGCTGTTTTTT
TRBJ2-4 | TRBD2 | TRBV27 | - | CASSLGGLAVQYF | TGTGCCAGCAGTTTAGGCGGCCTAGCGGTTCAGTACTTC
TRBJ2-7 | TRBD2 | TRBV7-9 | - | CASSLVGAGADYEQYF | TGTGCCAGCAGCTTAGTGGGAGCGGGAGCGGACTACGAGCAGTACTTC
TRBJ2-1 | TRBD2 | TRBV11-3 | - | CASSQTTSGSEQFF | TGTGCCAGCAGCCAAACGACTAGCGGGAGTGAGCAGTTCTTC
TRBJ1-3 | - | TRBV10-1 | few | CATSSGNTIYF | TGCGCCACAAGCTCTGGAAACACCATATATTTT
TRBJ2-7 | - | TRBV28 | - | CASSPRYEQYF | TGTGCCAGCAGCCCCCGGTACGAGCAGTACTTC
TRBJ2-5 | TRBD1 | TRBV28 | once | CASGNRGRETQYF | TGTGCCAGCGGGAACAGGGGGCGAGAGACCCAGTACTTC
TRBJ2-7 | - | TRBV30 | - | CAWTVDYEQYF | TGTGCCTGGACAGTAGACTACGAGCAGTACTTC
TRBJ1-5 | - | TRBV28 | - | CASKALASNQPQHF | TGTGCCAGCAAAGCATTAGCTAGCAATCAGCCCCAGCATTTT
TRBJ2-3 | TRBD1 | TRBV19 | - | CASSIEGSGQDTQYF | TGTGCCAGTAGTATTGAGGGGTCGGGACAGGATACGCAGTATTTT
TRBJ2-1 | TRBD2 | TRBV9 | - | CASSEGLGQDQQFF | TGTGCCAGCAGCGAGGGACTAGGACAAGACCAGCAGTTCTTC
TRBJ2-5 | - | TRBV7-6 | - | CASSPYDSQETQYF | TGTGCCAGCAGCCCCTATGACAGTCAAGAGACCCAGTACTTC
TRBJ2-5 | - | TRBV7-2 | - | CASSLGGMGQTQYF | TGTGCCAGCAGCTTAGGAGGAATGGGGCAGACCCAGTACTTC
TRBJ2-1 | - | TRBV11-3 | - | CASSFEGKQFF | TGTGCCAGCAGCTTCGAGGGCAAGCAGTTCTTC
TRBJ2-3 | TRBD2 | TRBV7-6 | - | CASRRTGGPGDTQYF | TGTGCCAGCAGGCGCACGGGAGGGCCAGGAGATACGCAGTATTTT
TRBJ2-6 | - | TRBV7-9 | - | CASSLAGANVLTF | TGTGCCAGCAGCTTAGCTGGGGCCAACGTCCTGACTTTC
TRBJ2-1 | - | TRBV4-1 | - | CASSQAGNEQFF | TGCGCCAGCAGCCAAGCTGGGAATGAGCAGTTCTTC
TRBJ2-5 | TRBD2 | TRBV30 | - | CAWSGTSGVWGTQYF | TGTGCCTGGTCCGGGACTAGCGGGGTTTGGGGGACCCAGTACTTC
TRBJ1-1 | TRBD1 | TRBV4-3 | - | CASSPRTGGTEAFF | TGCGCCAGCAGCCCCCGGACAGGGGGGACTGAAGCTTTCTTT
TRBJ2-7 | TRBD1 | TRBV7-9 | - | CASSPDRWPPYEQYF | TGTGCCAGCAGCCCGGACAGGTGGCCTCCCTACGAGCAGTACTTC
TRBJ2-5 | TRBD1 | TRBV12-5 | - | CASDRDRKKETQYF | TGTGCTAGTGACCGGGACAGGAAGAAAGAGACCCAGTACTTC
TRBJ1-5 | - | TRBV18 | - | CASSPPGGIQPQHF | TGTGCCAGCTCACCACCGGGGGGTATACAGCCCCAGCATTTT
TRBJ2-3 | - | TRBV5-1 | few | CASSLASGFMGTQYF | TGCGCCAGCAGCTTGGCCAGCGGTTTTATGGGTACGCAGTATTTT
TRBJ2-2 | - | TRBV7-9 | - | CASSQPAMISGELFF | TGTGCCAGCAGCCAACCCGCGATGATCTCCGGGGAGCTGTTTTTT